This T cell receptor beta chain came from a study of CD8 T cells in Susac syndrome (dated by TCRdb to about 2019). Notes on the research overall: Whether CD8+ T cell activation and differentiation in Susac syndrome was antigen driven was tested using repertoire sequencing. The study compared CD8+ T cell repertoire clonality among 12 healthy donors, around 14 Susac syndrome patients and 15 multiple sclerosis patients.

Peripheral blood CD8+ and CD4+ T cells from healthy donors, Susac syndrome patients and multiple sclerosis patients were profiled using high-throughput TCR beta sequencing. The multiple sclerosis controls were treatment-naive patients whose relapsing-remitting disease, either stable or active, fulfilled the revised McDonald criteria. Bulk CD8+ and CD4+ T cells were purified by magnetic negative isolation, whereas CD8+ TEMRA cells were enriched by FACS. Blood was drawn into EDTA tubes, processed within 24 hours, and PBMCs were isolated by density gradient centrifugation. PBMCs destined for TCR sequencing were cryopreserved in liquid nitrogen and later thawed in a 37 °C water bath. The sorted or isolated CD4+, CD8+ and CD8+ TEMRA cells reached a purity of at least 90%. About this clonotype itself: The clone's antigen remains unknown. One base away there is no much larger clone; base qualities are not given.

RNA was extracted using the RNeasy kit, and roughly 0.45 to 1 ug of the RNA was reverse transcribed with random hexamers. The immunoSEQ multiplex PCR assay, covering 54 Vbeta and 13 Jbeta segments, was used to amplify TCR beta CDR3 regions. To correct PCR amplification bias, a synthetic template baseline was used for both primer optimization and computational correction. Processing in the source paper ran as follows. Reads were annotated to V, D and J genes according to IMGT and were analyzed with immunoSEQ Analyzer, with only productive sequences retained. Clonality was computed as one minus Shannon entropy normalized by log2 of the number of productive unique sequences. Public and private clones were assessed among the 100 most prevalent clones of each patient and control. Clones were defined as Susac-specific if absent from the healthy and MS cohorts, from roughly 1,100 published viral clones and from other ImmuneACCESS disease sequences. Using fastp trimming at Q25 and MiXCR clonotype assembly, TCRdb reanalyzed the public sequencing data and kept in-frame beta chains. Entries are consolidated by CDR3 protein sequence, retaining the most common genes and DNA. In this record, the V and J calls reflect TCRdb's handling and not the investigators' own analysis. Counted in this sample were about 150,000 distinct CDR3 sequences; nearly 97% of them appeared once. Clones ranked in the top ten supply about 0.15% of the sample.

Paper-wide results and their limitations: The study acknowledged that relatively few individuals were included in the TCR sequencing and HLA analysis.

Input material: CD8+ T cells from PBMCs. This receptor was taken from a human donor with multiple sclerosis.

The DNA is TGTGCCAGTAGTCCCACGACGGGACCTAATCAGCCCCAGCATTTT. Its protein product is CASSPTTGPNQPQHF. The chain uses TRBV19 and TRBJ1-5, with a tentative D gene TRBD1 over 5 matching bases. Reading the germline V gene (reference sequence) gives CDR1 LNHDA and CDR2 SQIVND. There are 15 amino acids in the CDR3, from cysteine to phenylalanine inclusive. The read is trimmed to its CDR3 DNA, 45 bases read in frame from base 1. V and J are truncated by 5 bases and 4 bases respectively, leaving an intervening sequence of 15 bases.